These T cell receptor beta chains were read from a single sample in a study of technical replicates of blood from a handful of donors. This table comes from immunoSEQ multiplex PCR, and its TCRdb copy is limited to in-frame clones, with some not included. The sample consists of about 62,000 clones, around 87% of them appearing once. The sample was PBMCs. The receptors were gathered from a human donor in good health. Some clones in this sample may be carry-over from other donors' samples. The CDR3 runs from the conserved cysteine through the conserved F or W. The D gene is left open where the match is weak. Not all rows give a size; the values are once, few, many and, for expanded clones, a class.

v_call	clone_size	d_call	j_call	cdr3_aa	cdr3_nt
TRBV18	once	TRBD2	TRBJ2-7	CASSPPRGIAGWDEQYF	TGTGCCAGCTCACCACCGAGGGGAATAGCGGGGTGGGACGAGCAGTACTTC
TRBV30	NA	TRBD1	TRBJ2-7	CAWSVTGQTYEQYF	TGTGCCTGGAGTGTGACGGGACAGACCTACGAGCAGTACTTC
TRBV23-1	NA	NA	TRBJ2-5	CASTVFYQETQYF	TGCGCCAGCACAGTCTTCTACCAAGAGACCCAGTACTTC
TRBV5-5	once	NA	TRBJ1-2	CASSLSVAGSNYGYTF	TGTGCCAGCAGCTTATCGGTCGCAGGGTCCAACTATGGCTACACCTTC
TRBV18	once	NA	TRBJ2-7	CASSPPANPYEQYF	TGTGCCAGCTCACCACCGGCAAACCCATACGAGCAGTACTTC
TRBV7-9	NA	TRBD1	TRBJ1-2	CASSLDVQGFGYTF	TGTGCCAGCAGCTTAGATGTACAGGGGTTTGGCTACACCTTC
TRBV7-2	NA	NA	TRBJ2-5	CASSLVRISETQYF	TGTGCCAGCAGCTTAGTCAGGATCTCAGAGACCCAGTACTTC
TRBV10-3	NA	NA	TRBJ2-7	CAISDHAGSIYEQYF	TGTGCCATCAGTGATCACGCGGGGAGTATCTACGAGCAGTACTTC
TRBV9	NA	NA	TRBJ1-4	CASSVGSGWGEKLFF	TGTGCCAGCAGCGTAGGTTCAGGGTGGGGTGAAAAACTGTTTTTT
TRBV7-9	NA	NA	TRBJ1-4	CASSLESEKLFF	TGTGCCAGCAGCTTAGAGAGTGAAAAACTGTTTTTT
TRBV6-5	NA	NA	TRBJ1-2	CASSAGPLYTF	TGTGCCAGCAGCGCCGGTCCTCTCTACACCTTC
TRBV6-5	NA	NA	TRBJ2-5	CASSAGPKETQYF	TGTGCCAGCAGTGCAGGGCCTAAAGAGACCCAGTACTTC
TRBV5-6	NA	TRBD2	TRBJ2-5	CASSPLAGVRETQYF	TGTGCCAGCAGCCCGCTAGCGGGGGTAAGGGAGACCCAGTACTTC
TRBV7-2	NA	NA	TRBJ2-1	CASSLAGRGNEQFF	TGTGCCAGCAGCTTAGCGGGAAGGGGGAATGAGCAGTTCTTC
TRBV19	few	TRBD1	TRBJ1-5	CASSTRQGAQPQHF	TGTGCCAGTAGTACCCGACAGGGGGCACAGCCCCAGCATTTT
TRBV7-2	NA	TRBD2	TRBJ2-3	CASSSSGGLTDTQYF	TGTGCCAGCAGCTCTAGCGGGGGGTTGACAGATACGCAGTATTTT
TRBV5-4	once	TRBD2	TRBJ2-1	CASSPRAGYNEQFF	TGTGCCAGCAGCCCCAGAGCGGGGTACAATGAGCAGTTCTTC
TRBV4-1	NA	NA	TRBJ2-5	CASSQGGVQTQYF	TGCGCCAGCAGCCAAGGGGGGGTACAGACCCAGTACTTC
TRBV5-4	NA	NA	TRBJ1-2	CASSGGHPNNPNYGYTF	TGTGCCAGCAGCGGGGGACATCCAAATAATCCTAACTATGGCTACACCTTC
TRBV2	NA	TRBD1	TRBJ2-7	CASSGLRSGQLSYEQYF	TGTGCCAGCAGTGGACTTCGGTCGGGACAGTTATCCTACGAGCAGTACTTC
TRBV21-1	NA	NA	TRBJ2-3	CASLPPWAGSDTQYF	TGTGCCAGCTTACCTCCCTGGGCGGGGTCAGATACGCAGTATTTT
TRBV15	NA	NA	TRBJ2-3	CATSNLQGPDTQYF	TGTGCCACCAGCAACCTACAGGGCCCAGATACGCAGTATTTT
TRBV28	NA	TRBD1	TRBJ1-4	CASRGQGDNEKLFF	TGTGCCAGCAGGGGACAGGGGGATAATGAAAAACTGTTTTTT
TRBV4-1	once	TRBD2	TRBJ2-5	CASSQLGLAGEETQYF	TGCGCCAGCAGCCAATTAGGACTAGCGGGAGAAGAGACCCAGTACTTC
TRBV18	NA	NA	TRBJ2-3	CASSPGIGPDTQYF	TGTGCCAGCTCACCCGGGATAGGCCCAGATACGCAGTATTTT
TRBV7-9	NA	NA	TRBJ1-2	CASSLSFRGPGGYTF	TGTGCCAGCAGCTTGTCCTTCAGGGGTCCAGGTGGCTACACCTTC
TRBV29-1	NA	TRBD1	TRBJ1-5	CSVGSGTGGNQPQHF	TGCAGCGTCGGATCCGGGACAGGGGGCAATCAGCCCCAGCATTTT
TRBV5-6	once	TRBD2	TRBJ2-5	CASTPRKRGNQETQYF	TGTGCCAGCACCCCGAGGAAGCGGGGGAACCAAGAGACCCAGTACTTC
TRBV4-2	NA	TRBD2	TRBJ2-1	CASTRLAGYNYYDNEQFF	TGTGCCAGCACCCGACTAGCGGGGTACAATTACTACGACAATGAGCAGTTCTTC
TRBV6-5	NA	TRBD1	TRBJ1-2	CASTSTGGGGYTF	TGTGCCAGCACCTCAACAGGGGGAGGTGGCTACACCTTC
TRBV6-1	NA	NA	TRBJ1-3	CASSEAGGLVRSTIYF	TGTGCCAGCAGTGAAGCGGGGGGACTTGTCAGGAGTACCATATATTTT
TRBV12-1	NA	NA	TRBJ1-5	CASSVDHSNQPQHF	TGTGCCAGCAGCGTTGATCATAGCAATCAGCCCCAGCATTTT
TRBV4-1	NA	NA	TRBJ2-3	CASSQGPRARGTDTQYF	TGCGCCAGCAGCCAAGGCCCTCGGGCGAGGGGCACAGATACGCAGTATTTT
TRBV7-9	NA	TRBD1	TRBJ2-7	CASSFGTGPYEQYF	TGTGCCAGCAGCTTCGGGACAGGTCCCTACGAGCAGTACTTC
TRBV9	NA	NA	TRBJ2-5	CASSVAGYQETQYF	TGTGCCAGCAGTGTCGCGGGATACCAAGAGACCCAGTACTTC
TRBV9	NA	TRBD2	TRBJ2-6	CASSGGGSGANVLTF	TGTGCCAGCAGCGGGGGGGGCTCTGGGGCCAACGTCCTGACTTTC
TRBV18	once	TRBD2	TRBJ2-1	CASSPEGRREDEQFF	TGTGCCAGCTCACCGGAGGGCCGCCGGGAGGATGAGCAGTTCTTC
TRBV27	NA	NA	TRBJ2-6	CASSSRSLAGANVLTF	TGTGCCAGCAGTTCCAGGTCTTTAGCTGGGGCCAACGTCCTGACTTTC
TRBV6-5	NA	TRBD1	TRBJ2-1	CASRSPGGLYNEQFF	TGTGCCAGCAGGAGCCCAGGGGGCCTATACAATGAGCAGTTCTTC
TRBV21-1	NA	NA	TRBJ1-2	CASSKARQKDYGYTF	TGTGCCAGCAGCAAGGCCAGACAGAAAGACTATGGCTACACCTTC
TRBV4-3	few	NA	TRBJ1-2	CASSHENLGYTF	TGCGCCAGCAGCCATGAGAACCTTGGCTACACCTTC
TRBV5-4	NA	TRBD1	TRBJ2-7	CASSVLQGTYEQYF	TGTGCCAGCAGCGTATTACAGGGGACCTACGAGCAGTACTTC
TRBV30	once	TRBD2	TRBJ2-1	CAWRLGGQVPFF	TGTGCCTGGAGATTGGGAGGGCAGGTCCCGTTCTTC
TRBV30	NA	TRBD2	TRBJ2-3	CAWDGGLAGGDTQYF	TGTGCCTGGGACGGAGGACTAGCGGGAGGAGATACGCAGTATTTT